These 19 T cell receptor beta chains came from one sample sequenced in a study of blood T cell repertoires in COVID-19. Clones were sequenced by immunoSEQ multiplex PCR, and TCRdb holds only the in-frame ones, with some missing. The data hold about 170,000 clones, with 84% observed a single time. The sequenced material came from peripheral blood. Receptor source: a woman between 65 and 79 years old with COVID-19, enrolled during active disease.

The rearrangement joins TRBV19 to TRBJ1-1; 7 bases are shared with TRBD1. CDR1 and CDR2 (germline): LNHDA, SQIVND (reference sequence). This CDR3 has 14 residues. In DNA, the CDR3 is TGTGCGGTGGAATTAACAGGGGCGAACACTGAAGCTTTCTTT. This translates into CAVELTGANTEAFF. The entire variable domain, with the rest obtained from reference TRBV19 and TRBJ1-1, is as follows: DGGITQSPKYLFRKEGQNVTLSCEQNLNHDAMYWYRQDPGQGLRLIYYSQIVNDFQKGDIAEGYSVSREKKESFPLTVTSAQKNPTAFYLCAVELTGANTEAFFGQGTRLTVV.

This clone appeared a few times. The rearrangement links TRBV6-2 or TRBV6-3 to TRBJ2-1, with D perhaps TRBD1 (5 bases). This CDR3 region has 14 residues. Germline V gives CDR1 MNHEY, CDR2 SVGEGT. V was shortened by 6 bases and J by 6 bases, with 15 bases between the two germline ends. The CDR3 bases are TGTGCCAGCAGCCACCAGGGATGGGCCAATGAGCAGTTCTTC. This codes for CASSHQGWANEQFF.

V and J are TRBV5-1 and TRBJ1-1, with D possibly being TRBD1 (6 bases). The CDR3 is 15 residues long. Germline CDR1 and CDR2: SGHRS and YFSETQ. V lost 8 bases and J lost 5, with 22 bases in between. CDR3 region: CASAHGGLGGTEAFF. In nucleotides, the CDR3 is TGCGCCAGTGCCCACGGGGGGCTCGGGGGTACTGAAGCTTTCTTT.

CDR3 region: CASSPTGAREETQYF. The CDR3 DNA follows: TGTGCCAGTAGTCCTACAGGGGCCCGCGAAGAGACCCAGTACTTC. The genes are TRBV19 and TRBJ2-5, with 7 bases fitting TRBD1. CDR3 length: 15 amino acids. Germline CDR1 is LNHDA and CDR2 is SQIVND (reference sequence). Germline trimming cut 5 bases from V and 3 bases from J; bases unmatched to any gene: 9.

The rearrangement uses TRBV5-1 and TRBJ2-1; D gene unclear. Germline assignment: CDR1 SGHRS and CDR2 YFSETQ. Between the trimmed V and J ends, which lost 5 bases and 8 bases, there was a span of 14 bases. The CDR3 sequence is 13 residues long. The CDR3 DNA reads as TGCGCCAGCAGTCCCCGCTCCCTAGATGAGCAGTTCTTC. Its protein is CASSPRSLDEQFF.

The CDR3 spells CSVDRGGTGELFF. CDR3 coding DNA: TGCAGCGTGGACAGGGGAGGAACCGGGGAGCTGTTTTTT. The chain combines TRBV29-1 with TRBJ2-2, with TRBD1 matching over 9 bases. The CDR3 covers 13 residues. Unmatched junction bases numbered 4, after V lost 6 bases and J lost 5 bases. CDR1 is SQVTM, CDR2 ANQGSEA, per germline.

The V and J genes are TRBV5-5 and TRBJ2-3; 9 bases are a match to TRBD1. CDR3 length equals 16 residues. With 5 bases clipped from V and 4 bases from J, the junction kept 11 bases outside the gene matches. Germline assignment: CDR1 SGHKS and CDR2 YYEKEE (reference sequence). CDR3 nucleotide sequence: TGTGCCAGCAGGGGGCAGGGGACAGGGCCGGCAGATACGCAGTATTTT. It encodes CASRGQGTGPADTQYF.

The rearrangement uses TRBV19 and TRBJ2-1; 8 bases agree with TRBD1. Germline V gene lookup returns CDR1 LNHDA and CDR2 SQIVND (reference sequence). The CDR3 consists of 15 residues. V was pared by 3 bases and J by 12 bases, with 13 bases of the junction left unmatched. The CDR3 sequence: CASSISGTGPSLQFF. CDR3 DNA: TGTGCCAGTAGTATTTCCGGGACAGGCCCATCATTGCAGTTCTTC.

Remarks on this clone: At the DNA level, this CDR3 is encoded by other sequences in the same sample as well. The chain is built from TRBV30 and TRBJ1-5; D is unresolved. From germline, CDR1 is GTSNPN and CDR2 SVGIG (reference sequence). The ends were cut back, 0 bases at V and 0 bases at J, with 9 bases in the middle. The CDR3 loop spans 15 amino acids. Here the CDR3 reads CAWSVPQYSNQPQHF. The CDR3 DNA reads TGTGCCTGGAGTGTGCCCCAGTATAGCAATCAGCCCCAGCATTTT.

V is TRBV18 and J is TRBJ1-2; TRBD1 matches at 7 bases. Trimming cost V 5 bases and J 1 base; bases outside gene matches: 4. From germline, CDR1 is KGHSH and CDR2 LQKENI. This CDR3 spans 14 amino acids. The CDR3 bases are TGTGCCAGCTCATTGGGACAGAATAACTATGGCTACACCTTC. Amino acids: CASSLGQNNYGYTF.

The CDR3 nucleotides are TGTGCCAGCAGCTTATTAGCGGAAGAGACCCAGTACTTC. Translated, it gives CASSLLAEETQYF. V is TRBV7-3 and J is TRBJ2-5, with a weak D call TRBD2 (6 bases). V was clipped by 2 bases and J by 3 bases, with 7 bases between them. CDR1 SGHTA and CDR2 FQGTGA come from the germline V gene. The CDR3 covers 13 residues.

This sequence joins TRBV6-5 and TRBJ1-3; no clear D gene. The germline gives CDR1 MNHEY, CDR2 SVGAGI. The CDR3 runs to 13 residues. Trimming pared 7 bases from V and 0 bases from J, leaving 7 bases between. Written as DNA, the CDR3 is TGTGCCAGCACCCCCCTCTCTGGAAACACCATATATTTT. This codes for CASTPLSGNTIYF.

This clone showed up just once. The CDR3 reads CASSLGGSYGNEQFF. CDR3 coding DNA: TGTGCCAGTTCCCTAGGCGGGAGTTATGGCAATGAGCAGTTCTTC. This chain connects TRBV19 to TRBJ2-1; 7 bases fit TRBD2. Germline trimming cut 8 bases from V and 6 bases from J; bases unmatched to any gene: 13. The germline gives CDR1 LNHDA, CDR2 SQIVND (reference sequence). The CDR3 is 15 amino acids.

DNA for the CDR3: TGTGCCAGCACCAAGGGAACGGGGGACACTGAAGCTTTCTTT. This sequence encodes CASTKGTGDTEAFF. V and J are TRBV6-5 and TRBJ1-1; the D gene is possibly TRBD1 (5 bases). The CDR3 consists of 14 residues. Germline CDR1 reads MNHEY; CDR2 reads SVGAGI. V was trimmed by 7 bases and J by 3 bases, leaving 15 bases between them.

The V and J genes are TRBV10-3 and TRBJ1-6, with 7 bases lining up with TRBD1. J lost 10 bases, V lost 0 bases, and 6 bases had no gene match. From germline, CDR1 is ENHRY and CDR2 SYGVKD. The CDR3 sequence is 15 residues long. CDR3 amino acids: CAISESETGKSPLHF. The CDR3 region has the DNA TGTGCCATCAGTGAGTCTGAGACAGGGAAATCACCCCTCCACTTT.

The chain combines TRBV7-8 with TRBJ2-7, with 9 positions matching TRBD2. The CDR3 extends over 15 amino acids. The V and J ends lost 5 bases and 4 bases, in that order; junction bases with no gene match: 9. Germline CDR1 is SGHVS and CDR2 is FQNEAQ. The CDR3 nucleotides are TGTGCCAGCAGCCTCATAGCGGGAGCAGGATACGAGCAGTACTTC. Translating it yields CASSLIAGAGYEQYF.

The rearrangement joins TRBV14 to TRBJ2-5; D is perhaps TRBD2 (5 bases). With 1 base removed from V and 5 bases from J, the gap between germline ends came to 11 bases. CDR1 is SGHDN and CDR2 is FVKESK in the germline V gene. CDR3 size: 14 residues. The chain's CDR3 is CASSQVSRRETQYF. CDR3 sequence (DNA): TGTGCCAGCAGCCAAGTCTCCAGGAGGGAGACCCAGTACTTC.

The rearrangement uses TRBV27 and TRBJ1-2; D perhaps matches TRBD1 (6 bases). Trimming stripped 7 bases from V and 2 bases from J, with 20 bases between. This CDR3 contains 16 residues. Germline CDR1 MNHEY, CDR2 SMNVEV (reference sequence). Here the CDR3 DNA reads TGTGCCAGCATGGCTAACAGGGAAGTTGCCAACTATGGCTACACCTTC. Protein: CASMANREVANYGYTF.

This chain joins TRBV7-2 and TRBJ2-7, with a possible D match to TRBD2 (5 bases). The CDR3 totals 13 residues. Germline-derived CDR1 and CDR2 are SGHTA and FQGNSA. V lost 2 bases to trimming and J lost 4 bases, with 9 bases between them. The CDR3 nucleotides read TGTGCCAGCAGCTTAATCGCGGGTTACGAGCAGTACTTC. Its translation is CASSLIAGYEQYF.